This section outlines one TCR beta chain sequence together with its context. As yet, its antigen is unknown. The CDR3 covers 16 residues. V lost 1 base and J 2 bases, leaving 13 bases between the germline ends. Germline V gene sequence: CDR1 SEHNR, CDR2 FQNEAQ (reference sequence). Measured with immunoSEQ multiplex PCR; TCRdb has only the in-frame clones, and not every one. The top ten clones hold 1% to 1.4% of a sample with 150,000 to 200,000 clones, roughly 94% of them seen once. The record originates from a study of T cell responses to AZD1222 COVID-19 vaccine. The study, taken as a whole, reports: White British ancestry dominated among donors, who included more females, and clonal diversity was possibly underestimated. Only 5 to 7 individuals given AZD1222 were seropositive at baseline. Repertoire sampling occurred only after the peak T cell response.

Second doses were pooled across both intervals (about 4 or about 12 weeks). The clonotype comes from an adult who received the AZD1222 COVID-19 vaccine. The source was peripheral blood, collected 28 days after the second AZD1222 dose. The chain recombines TRBV7-9 with TRBJ2-3; D might be TRBD2 (5 bases). The CDR3 spells CASSLDLGILTDTQYF. CDR3 DNA sequence: TGTGCCAGCAGCTTAGATCTCGGGATTCTCACAGATACGCAGTATTTT.